This T cell receptor beta chain came from a study of chemoradiotherapy in HPV16-positive cancers. CDR3 length equals 15 residues. Trimming shortened V by 5 bases and J by 0 bases, and 11 bases separated the two germline ends. Germline V gene data show CDR1 as MNHEY and CDR2 as SMNVEV (reference sequence). Profiling relied on immunoSEQ multiplex PCR, and the TCRdb table lists in-frame clones only, not all of them. Of some 27,000 clones in the sample, roughly nine tenths were seen once. This clonotype originated in a human donor with HPV-associated anogenital cancer. Material: blood, obtained from a patient who underwent chemoradiotherapy. J is TRBJ1-3 and V is TRBV27; D remains ambiguous. The CDR3: CASSPNPYSGNTIYF. The CDR3 bases are TGTGCCAGCAGTCCGAACCCTTACTCTGGAAACACCATATATTTT.